The 18 T cell receptor beta chains below come from one sample, sequenced in a study of T cell repertoires in cytomegalovirus infection (dated by TCRdb to between 2017 and 2020). These receptors are not linked to any known antigen. Per the publication, the treatment or condition label means: in vitro stimulation with specific CMV peptide epitopes to enrich CMV-specific T cells. The run used an Illumina HiSeq 1500. The public reads were reanalyzed by TCRdb: fastp trimming at Q25, MiXCR alignment, in-frame beta chains only. A single entry per CDR3 protein holds the most common genes and DNA from its merged rows. This sample comprises around 710,000 distinct CDR3 sequences, around 29% of them detected only once. Jointly, the top ten make up about an eighth of the sample. The sample here was cultured CD8+ T cells from PBMCs, taken from culture after CMV antigen stimulation. Every receptor here comes from a human donor in good health (CMV status not recorded). Some clones in this sample may be carry-over from other donors' samples.

This chain connects TRBV24-1 to TRBJ1-2; no definite D call. V gave up 4 bases and J gave up 3 bases, with 5 bases separating them. The CDR3 totals 12 residues. The germline V gene has CDR1 KGHDR and CDR2 SFDVKD. This chain's CDR3 is CATSDGYYGYTF. CDR3 nucleotides: TGTGCCACCAGTGACGGTTACTATGGCTACACCTTC.

V gene TRBV4-3 combines with J gene TRBJ2-1; 8 positions agree with TRBD1. Unmatched junction bases numbered 2, after V lost 2 bases and J lost 2 bases. The CDR3 is 15 residues long. CDR1 LGHNA and CDR2 YSLEER come from the germline V gene. The CDR3 DNA sequence: TGCGCCAGCAGCCAACAGGGGGCTCCCTACAATGAGCAGTTCTTC. It yields the protein CASSQQGAPYNEQFF.

This clonotype was detected a few times. This rearrangement joins TRBV20-1 to TRBJ2-1, with 7 bases fitting TRBD1. The junction had 8 bases not matched to a gene; V was cut back by 8 bases and J by 1 base. Per the germline V gene, CDR1 is DFQATT and CDR2 is SNEGSKA (reference sequence). The CDR3 sequence is 14 residues long. CDR3 coding DNA: TGCAGTTCACCCTCAGGGGGTTCCTACAATGAGCAGTTCTTC. Translated: CSSPSGGSYNEQFF.

V is TRBV12-3 or TRBV12-4 and J is TRBJ1-2, with unresolved D. This CDR3 comprises 15 residues. Trimming took off 7 bases at V and 3 bases at J, with 18 bases between the two ends. The CDR3 here is CASTLGNVFDYGYTF. Written as DNA, the CDR3 is TGTGCCAGCACCTTAGGGAATGTCTTTGACTATGGCTACACCTTC.

This clonotype was observed once. The chain carries TRBV5-1 and TRBJ2-1; 11 nucleotides agree with TRBD2. The trim removed 5 bases at V and 7 bases at J, leaving 8 bases unmatched. Germline loops: CDR1 SGHRS, CDR2 YFSETQ. CDR3 size: 15 residues. The CDR3 loop reads CASRLIAGGLNEQFF. The CDR3 nucleotides read TGCGCCAGCAGGTTGATAGCGGGGGGGCTAAATGAGCAGTTCTTC.

Many counts were recorded for this clonotype. The CDR3 loop reads CASSSRDGERTQYF. The CDR3 DNA reads TGTGCCAGCAGCTCCCGTGACGGTGAGAGGACCCAGTACTTC. The V gene is TRBV7-8, the J gene TRBJ2-5; no clear D. The germline V gene encodes CDR1 SGHVS and CDR2 FQNEAQ. The germline V and J ends were trimmed by 4 bases and 7 bases, with 16 bases remaining between them. This CDR3 is 14 amino acids long. Supplemented by reference TRBV7-8 and TRBJ2-5, the full variable domain reads GAGVSQSPRYKVAKRGQDVALRCDPISGHVSLFWYQQALGQGPEFLTYFQNEAQLDKSGLPSDRFFAERPEGSVSTLKIQRTQQEDSAVYLCASSSRDGERTQYFGPGTRLLVL.

This sequence joins TRBV2 and TRBJ1-2, with 11 bases that match TRBD1. CDR3 length: 16 amino acids. With V trimmed by 1 base and J by 2 bases, 3 bases remained unmatched. CDR1 SNHLY and CDR2 FYNNEI come from the germline V gene. The CDR3 reads CASSEGDRGRNYGYTF. The CDR3 nucleotides are TGTGCCAGCAGTGAAGGGGACAGGGGGAGGAACTATGGCTACACCTTC.

This clonotype was detected ten times or more. V usage is TRBV7-3 and J usage is TRBJ2-1; a weak D match, TRBD1 (6 bases). Trimming stripped 0 bases from V and 0 bases from J, with 9 bases between. Germline V gene sequence: CDR1 SGHTA, CDR2 FQGTGA. The CDR3 is made up of 16 amino acids. The chain's CDR3 is CASSLTGALSYNEQFF. The CDR3 region has the DNA TGTGCCAGCAGCTTAACGGGGGCTCTCTCCTACAATGAGCAGTTCTTC.

This clonotype was counted a few times. The J gene is TRBJ1-4, the V gene TRBV29-1, with D possibly matching TRBD1 (6 bases). The CDR3 totals 12 residues. Germline lookup yields CDR1 SQVTM and CDR2 ANQGSEA. CDR3 region: CSIPGDNEKLFF. In nucleotides, the CDR3 is TGCAGTATTCCAGGGGACAACGAAAAACTGTTTTTT.

The chain links TRBV27 to TRBJ1-1, with no clear D. This CDR3 is 13 amino acids long. With 3 bases removed from V and 5 bases from J, the gap between germline ends came to 10 bases. Per the germline V gene, CDR1 is MNHEY and CDR2 is SMNVEV (reference sequence). The CDR3 loop reads CASSFNLGTEAFF. The CDR3 nucleotides read TGTGCCAGCAGTTTCAATCTCGGTACTGAAGCTTTCTTT.

This clonotype came up once. The rearrangement uses TRBV6-5 and TRBJ1-1; D uncertain. Germline values: CDR1 MNHEY, CDR2 SVGAGI. V was trimmed by 1 base and J by 5 bases, leaving 5 bases between them. The CDR3 has 12 amino acids. The CDR3 DNA follows: TGTGCCAGCAGTTACTTCTTTACTGAAGCTTTCTTT. Its translation: CASSYFFTEAFF.

The sample holds a few counts of this clonotype. This chain connects TRBV11-3 to TRBJ1-5, with D perhaps TRBD1 (5 bases). V dropped 4 bases and J dropped 3 bases, with 16 bases sitting between them. Germline CDR1 SGHNT, CDR2 YENEEA. This CDR3 is 16 amino acids long. Written as DNA, the CDR3 is TGTGCCAGCAGCTCAAATTGGGACGGCGTCAATCAGCCCCAGCATTTT. Its protein product is CASSSNWDGVNQPQHF.

The V gene is TRBV7-9, the J gene TRBJ1-4; TRBD1 aligns across 9 bases. Trimming cost V 5 bases and J 7 bases; bases outside gene matches: 11. Germline V CDR1 and CDR2: SEHNR, FQNEAQ (reference sequence). CDR3 length: 16 amino acids. The CDR3 DNA sequence: TGTGCCAGCAGCCTCTCATTGACAGGGGGTCTTGAAAAACTGTTTTTT. This gives the protein CASSLSLTGGLEKLFF.

This clonotype was detected a few times. This chain uses TRBV4-3 with TRBJ2-1; a possible D gene is TRBD2 (6 bases). This CDR3 contains 17 residues. CDR1 is LGHNA and CDR2 is YSLEER in the germline V gene. Trimming removed 2 bases at V and 2 bases at J, with 16 bases between. CDR3 bases: TGCGCCAGCAGCCAATACACCGGGGACTTTACCTACAATGAGCAGTTCTTC. Translating gives CASSQYTGDFTYNEQFF.

The chain joins TRBV7-9 to TRBJ1-2, with a tentative D call TRBD1 (5 bases). Between the trimmed V and J ends, which lost 2 bases and 10 bases, there was a span of 29 bases. Per the germline V gene, CDR1 is SEHNR and CDR2 is FQNEAQ (reference sequence). The CDR3 has 18 amino acids. In nucleotides, the CDR3 is TGTGCCAGCAGCTTATCGTCCTCGGGGCCTCCAGCTAGATCGGACTACACCTTC. Amino acid sequence: CASSLSSSGPPARSDYTF. Using reference TRBV7-9 and TRBJ1-2 for the parts outside the CDR3, the full variable domain is DTGVSQNPRHKITKRGQNVTFRCDPISEHNRLYWYRQTLGQGPEFLTYFQNEAQLEKSRLLSDRFSAERPKGSFSTLEIQRTEQGDSAMYLCASSLSSSGPPARSDYTFGSGTRLTVV.

This clonotype was recorded many times. The chain is built from TRBV7-8 and TRBJ2-7, with D uncertain. Germline values: CDR1 SGHVS, CDR2 FQNEAQ. The CDR3 is 12 residues long. Trimming removed 4 bases at V and 2 bases at J, with 6 bases between. CDR3 DNA sequence: TGTGCCAGCAGCTATAAACCCTACGAGCAGTACTTC. This encodes CASSYKPYEQYF.

In its sample, this clonotype was seen a few times. The chain couples TRBV20-1 to TRBJ2-2, with D perhaps TRBD2 (6 bases). V was pared by 0 bases and J by 6 bases, with 14 bases between. Germline V gives CDR1 DFQATT, CDR2 SNEGSKA (reference sequence). The CDR3 spans 15 residues. DNA of the CDR3: TGCAGTGCTAGAGATTTCCGGGGGTGGTCCGGGGAGCTGTTTTTT. It codes for CSARDFRGWSGELFF.

The gene calls are TRBV7-9 and TRBJ1-5; the D is unclear. The CDR3 extends over 15 amino acids. V was clipped by 5 bases and J by 3 bases, with 14 bases between them. Germline CDR1 is SEHNR and CDR2 is FQNEAQ (reference sequence). The CDR3 DNA is TGTGCCAGCAGCCCCGGAGTTGGTTACAATCAGCCCCAGCATTTT. This encodes CASSPGVGYNQPQHF.